The clone carrying this T cell receptor beta chain was detected a few times. Its antigen is undetermined. RNA transcripts served as the template for amplifying TCR beta CDR3 regions. Using the HTBI primer set, a first-round RT-PCR was run on the TCR CDR3. One entry per CDR3 protein results from TCRdb running MiXCR on the multiplex PCR reads. The sample consists of around 540,000 distinct CDR3 sequences, more than 15% of them appearing once. Any patient presenting with uncontrolled infection, other autoimmune disease, pregnancy or lactation was left out. Diagnosis relied on clinical symptoms, serum thyroxine and TRAb, thyroid ultrasound and orbital computed tomography. The entry originates in a study of T cells in Graves' hyperthyroidism and ophthalmopathy. Findings of the study overall: The model's output predicted ophthalmopathy at a median of 6.5 months prior to onset. Also found in blood were most expanded thyroid clonotypes above 0.001.

Trimming removed 0 bases from V and 4 bases from J, with 15 bases in between. Germline values: CDR1 DFQATT, CDR2 SNEGSKA (reference sequence). This CDR3 is 15 amino acids long. What was sequenced was blood. This rearrangement joins TRBV20-1 to TRBJ1-1; D is ambiguous. The TCR originated in a woman aged 25 to 39 with Graves' ophthalmopathy. This chain's CDR3 is CSARERRKLATEAFF. The CDR3, as DNA: TGCAGTGCTAGAGAGAGGAGGAAATTAGCCACTGAAGCTTTCTTT.